This entry is about one T cell receptor (beta chain). The sample is drawn from a study of OX40 agonist ivuxolimab in advanced cancers. V lost 6 bases and J lost 1; bases outside the gene matches: 9. CDR1 is MGHRA, CDR2 YSYEKL, per germline. This CDR3 has 15 residues. Clones were sequenced by immunoSEQ multiplex PCR, and TCRdb holds only the in-frame ones, with some missing. The table records 90,000 or so clones, roughly 91% of them present only once. This receptor was obtained from an adult with an advanced solid tumor such as melanoma, head and neck, liver or kidney cancer. The input for sequencing was CD4+ or CD8+ T cells sorted from blood, taken in a trial of the OX40 agonist ivuxolimab. The rearrangement joins TRBV4-1 to TRBJ2-7, with TRBD1 matching 7 bases. The CDR3 nucleotides read TGCGCCAGCAGGAAAAACACAGGGGAATCCTACGAGCAGTACTTC. Amino acids: CASRKNTGESYEQYF.